This T cell receptor (beta chain) originates from a study of T cell responses to AZD1222 COVID-19 vaccine. CDR1 SGHKS and CDR2 YYEKEE come from the germline V gene (reference sequence). CDR3 length: 15 residues. The ends lost 3 bases at V and 4 bases at J; junction bases unmatched: 4. Measured with immunoSEQ multiplex PCR; TCRdb has only the in-frame clones, and not every one. The repertoire has 15,000 to 20,000 clones, about 90% of them found once; the top ten carry roughly 8.7%. The chain links TRBV5-5 to TRBJ2-7; 13 positions match TRBD2. The sequence was obtained from an adult who received the AZD1222 COVID-19 vaccine. The sample consisted of peripheral blood, taken 28 days after the second AZD1222 dose. The DNA of the CDR3 is TGTGCCAGCAGCTACTGGACTAGCGGGAGTTACGAGCAGTACTTC. The encoded protein is CASSYWTSGSYEQYF. Full variable domain (outside the CDR3, taken from reference TRBV5-5 and TRBJ2-7): DAGVTQSPTHLIKTRGQQVTLRCSPISGHKSVSWYQQVLGQGPQFIFQYYEKEERGRGNFPDRFSARQFPNYSSELNVNALLLGDSALYLCASSYWTSGSYEQYFGPGTRLTVT.